This T cell receptor (beta chain) stems from a study of type 1 and type 2 diabetes patients. Each participant gave about 9.4 milliliters of peripheral blood. Findings of the study overall: Type 2 diabetes and control samples shared highly correlated V and J usage, averaging approximately 0.97.

This clonotype has a single count. Its antigen is still unknown. The PCR template was genomic DNA. The TCR beta CDR3 region was amplified using 30 forward and 13 reverse primers. MiXCR, applied by TCRdb to the multiplex PCR reads, yields one record per CDR3 protein. The data hold under 300,000 distinct CDR3 sequences, with around 50% observed a single time. V lost 5 bases and J lost 4, with 12 bases in between. Germline CDR1 reads SNHLY; CDR2 reads FYNNEI. The CDR3 consists of 13 residues. The chain couples TRBV2 to TRBJ2-7, with D maybe TRBD1 (6 bases). The sample was peripheral blood mononuclear cells (PBMCs). The receptor's source is a man aged 18 to 29 with type 2 diabetes. The CDR3 coding sequence is TGTGCCAGCAGTTTCGGACAGCAGTACGAGCAGTACTTC. It is translated as CASSFGQQYEQYF.